The 29 T cell receptor beta chains reported below all come from one sample, sequenced in a study of blood T cell repertoires in COVID-19. Only in-frame clones appear in the TCRdb table, and some are missing; sequencing was by immunoSEQ multiplex PCR. The table shows about 59,000 clones, with 90% occurring only once. What was sequenced was peripheral blood. The receptors originated from an elderly man with acute or convalescent COVID-19.

The chain employs TRBV9 and TRBJ1-6; possibly TRBD1 for D (5 bases). V lost 5 bases, J lost 4 bases, and 7 bases lay in between. CDR1 is SGDLS and CDR2 is YYNGEE in the germline V gene. The CDR3 consists of 13 residues. The CDR3, as DNA: TGTGCCAGCAGGACAGAATATAATTCACCCCTCCACTTT. Encoded protein: CASRTEYNSPLHF.

The J gene is TRBJ1-4, the V gene TRBV4-2; D might be TRBD1 (5 bases). V was cut by 0 bases and J by 11 bases, with 16 bases left in between. The CDR3 loop spans 15 amino acids. CDR1 and CDR2 from the germline V gene are LGHNA and YNFKEQ. CDR3 amino acids: CASSQERSRGRKLFF. The CDR3 bases are TGTGCCAGCAGCCAAGAAAGAAGTAGGGGTAGGAAACTGTTTTTT.

V is TRBV11-2 and J is TRBJ2-5; the D gene is possibly TRBD1 (6 bases). The CDR3 has 16 residues. The V end was cut by 5 bases, the J end by 5 bases, with 21 bases between. Per the germline V gene, CDR1 is SGHAT and CDR2 is FQNNGV. The CDR3: CASSPGGPRARETQYF. CDR3 coding DNA: TGTGCCAGCAGCCCTGGGGGCCCACGGGCGCGGGAGACCCAGTACTTC.

The rearrangement links TRBV10-3 to TRBJ2-3; possibly TRBD2 for D (5 bases). Germline loops: CDR1 ENHRY, CDR2 SYGVKD. The CDR3 is 15 amino acids. V lost 3 bases to trimming and J lost 3 bases, with 13 bases between them. The CDR3 reads CAISDQQRETDTQYF. The CDR3 DNA reads TGTGCCATCAGTGATCAACAGAGGGAGACAGATACGCAGTATTTT.

The rearrangement uses TRBV10-3 and TRBJ1-6, with 9 bases matching TRBD1. V trimming: 2 bases; J trimming: 9 bases; junction bases outside the gene matches: 5. The length of the CDR3 is 15 residues. Germline V gene data show CDR1 as ENHRY and CDR2 as SYGVKD. The CDR3 region is CAISEVGTGFSPLHF. The CDR3 DNA is TGTGCCATCAGTGAGGTCGGGACAGGGTTTTCACCCCTCCACTTT.

The chain couples TRBV6-5 to TRBJ1-2; TRBD1 matches at 8 bases. Trimming removed 6 bases from V and 13 bases from J; junction bases left unmatched: 10. The CDR3 has 12 amino acids. CDR1 and CDR2 (germline): MNHEY, SVGAGI. CDR3 nucleotides: TGTGCCAGCAGCCGTGGACAGGGTCTTATCACCTTC. Its translation is CASSRGQGLITF.

The sample holds a few counts of this clone. This chain joins TRBV7-9 and TRBJ2-5; 9 bases align to TRBD1. Germline V gene sequence: CDR1 SEHNR, CDR2 FQNEAQ (reference sequence). CDR3 length: 15 residues. The trim removed 2 bases at V and 2 bases at J, leaving 3 bases unmatched. CDR3 in amino acids: CASSLSGQGQETQYF. The CDR3 DNA reads TGTGCCAGCAGCTTATCGGGACAGGGACAAGAGACCCAGTACTTC.

This clone has only a few counts. The V and J genes are TRBV27 and TRBJ1-4; TRBD1 agrees at 7 bases. The CDR3 length is 15 residues. Germline-derived CDR1 and CDR2 are MNHEY and SMNVEV (reference sequence). The V gene end was trimmed by 5 bases and the J gene end by 4 bases; junction bases not matched to a gene: 7. Written as DNA, the CDR3 is TGTGCCAGCAGTGGTCCGGGACAGCTTAATGAAAAACTGTTTTTT. Translated, it gives CASSGPGQLNEKLFF.

V usage is TRBV4-2 and J usage is TRBJ1-2; 7 bases are a match to TRBD1. There are 17 residues in the CDR3. The germline V gene has CDR1 LGHNA and CDR2 YNFKEQ. With V trimmed by 3 bases and J by 5 bases, 15 bases remained unmatched. This chain's CDR3 is CASSQDERQGIVYGYTF. DNA for the CDR3: TGTGCCAGCAGCCAGGACGAAAGACAGGGCATTGTATATGGCTACACCTTC.

The CDR3 region is CASSLAGRRIGTGELFF. CDR3 nucleotide sequence: TGTGCCAGTAGTCTGGCTGGGAGACGGATAGGAACCGGGGAGCTGTTTTTT. The V call is TRBV19, the J call TRBJ2-2, with D possibly being TRBD2 (5 bases). Deletions cut 5 bases from V and 5 bases from J, with 21 bases between. CDR3 size: 17 residues. Germline CDR1 and CDR2: LNHDA and SQIVND (reference sequence).

V is TRBV6-2 or TRBV6-3 and J is TRBJ2-3; 9 bases are a match to TRBD2. V gave up 2 bases and J gave up 4 bases; unmatched junction bases: 1. The germline CDR1 and CDR2 sequences are MNHEY and SVGEGT. This CDR3 is 14 amino acids long. The CDR3 protein is CASSYASGADTQYF. The CDR3 DNA reads TGTGCCAGCAGTTACGCTAGCGGGGCAGATACGCAGTATTTT.

The sample holds one count of this clone. The gene calls are TRBV18 and TRBJ2-3, with 8 bases aligning to TRBD1. This CDR3 is 16 amino acids long. Germline V gives CDR1 KGHSH, CDR2 LQKENI. The trim removed 6 bases at V and 5 bases at J, leaving 13 bases unmatched. CDR3 bases: TGTGCCAGCTCGCCCAGACAGGGGCCCTTCAGAGATACGCAGTATTTT. It yields the protein CASSPRQGPFRDTQYF.

This clone is a singleton in its sample. V usage is TRBV5-1 and J usage is TRBJ2-5; 9 bases line up with TRBD1. The germline gives CDR1 SGHRS, CDR2 YFSETQ. This CDR3 has 15 amino acids. Trimming cost V 4 bases and J 6 bases; bases outside gene matches: 10. In DNA form, the CDR3 reads TGCGCCAGCAGCACTTCCGGGACAGGGCTAAAGACCCAGTACTTC. It specifies CASSTSGTGLKTQYF.

The CDR3 DNA sequence: TGTGCCAGCAGTTTAACTTCCGGGACAGGTGGTGAAAAACTGTTTTTT. Residues: CASSLTSGTGGEKLFF. J is TRBJ1-4 and V is TRBV27; 8 bases align to TRBD1. Trimming at V came to 2 bases and at J to 7 bases, leaving 9 bases not matched to a gene. CDR3 length equals 16 residues. In germline, CDR1 is MNHEY, CDR2 SMNVEV (reference sequence).

The sample holds one count of this clone. The gene calls are TRBV11-2 and TRBJ2-5; 13 positions agree with TRBD2. V gave up 5 bases and J gave up 2 bases; unmatched junction bases: 14. CDR3 size: 19 residues. The germline gives CDR1 SGHAT, CDR2 FQNNGV. CDR3 residues: CASSPLGRTSGGNQETQYF. Here the CDR3 DNA reads TGTGCCAGCAGCCCCCTGGGGCGGACTAGCGGGGGAAATCAAGAGACCCAGTACTTC.

CDR3 DNA: TGTGCCAGTAGTACCGATGGACAGTTGCCTTATAGCAATCAGCCCCAGCATTTT. Amino acid sequence: CASSTDGQLPYSNQPQHF. The V gene is TRBV19, the J gene TRBJ1-5, with D perhaps matching TRBD1 (6 bases). The germline gives CDR1 LNHDA, CDR2 SQIVND (reference sequence). The V end lost 4 bases, the J end lost 0 bases, and 19 bases lay between the germline ends. The CDR3 covers 18 residues.

The J gene is TRBJ1-3, the V gene TRBV5-5; D might be TRBD1 (5 bases). Per germline, CDR1 SGHKS and CDR2 YYEKEE (reference sequence). Trimming pared 4 bases from V and 1 base from J, leaving 9 bases between. CDR3 length: 14 amino acids. The DNA of the CDR3 is TGTGCCAGCAGCCCCGGACAATCTGGAAACACCATATATTTT. Amino acids: CASSPGQSGNTIYF.

V gene TRBV28 combines with J gene TRBJ2-1, with 10 bases aligning to TRBD2. The V and J ends lost 4 bases and 5 bases, in that order; junction bases with no gene match: 5. The CDR3 contains 15 residues. Germline lookup yields CDR1 MDHEN and CDR2 SYDVKM. This CDR3 reads CASSSGAGGHNEQFF. The CDR3 DNA is TGTGCCAGCAGTTCCGGAGCGGGGGGGCACAATGAGCAGTTCTTC.

The chain combines TRBV6-5 with TRBJ1-6; 9 bases are a match to TRBD1. Germline CDR1 MNHEY, CDR2 SVGAGI. V lost 6 bases to trimming and J lost 2 bases; unmatched junction nucleotides: 2. The CDR3 is 15 residues long. The CDR3 region is CASSGTGPYNSPLHF. In DNA form, the CDR3 reads TGTGCCAGCAGCGGGACAGGGCCCTATAATTCACCCCTCCACTTT.

V is TRBV19 and J is TRBJ1-5; perhaps TRBD1 as D (6 bases). CDR1 is LNHDA, CDR2 SQIVND, per germline (reference sequence). Trimming removed 7 bases from V and 2 bases from J, with 12 bases in between. The CDR3 covers 14 residues. In DNA form, the CDR3 reads TGTGCCAGTAACCGACAGGCGGGCAATCAGCCCCAGCATTTT. Its translation is CASNRQAGNQPQHF.

The chain is built from TRBV18 and TRBJ1-1, with 7 bases aligning to TRBD1. The CDR3 has 14 amino acids. The germline V gene encodes CDR1 KGHSH and CDR2 LQKENI. V lost 6 bases to trimming and J lost 4 bases; unmatched junction nucleotides: 8. The CDR3: CASSFNRGGTEAFF. The CDR3 coding sequence is TGTGCCAGCTCCTTCAACAGGGGAGGCACTGAAGCTTTCTTT.

The chain carries TRBV11-3 and TRBJ1-2; D gene ambiguous. This CDR3 has 16 residues. V was shortened by 4 bases and J by 8 bases, with 23 bases between the two germline ends. Germline loops: CDR1 SGHNT, CDR2 YENEEA. The CDR3 spells CASSSQMKDSGLGYTF. CDR3 nucleotides: TGTGCCAGCAGCTCTCAGATGAAGGATTCGGGTCTAGGCTACACCTTC.

The rearrangement uses TRBV7-9 and TRBJ1-2; 7 bases are shared with TRBD1. Germline CDR1 SEHNR, CDR2 FQNEAQ (reference sequence). V trimming: 5 bases; J trimming: 8 bases; junction bases outside the gene matches: 8. The CDR3 extends over 13 amino acids. CDR3 bases: TGTGCCAGCAGCCGGGACAGCCAAGGGGGCTACACCTTC. Translating it yields CASSRDSQGGYTF.

V is TRBV11-1 and J is TRBJ2-5, with TRBD2 as a possible D gene (5 bases). This CDR3 region has 15 residues. Trimming took 4 bases from V and 5 from J, leaving 17 bases between them. Germline CDR1 is SGHAT and CDR2 is FQDESV (reference sequence). The CDR3 bases are TGTGCCAGCAGCTCCCCCGAGCGGTTAGCGGAGACCCAGTACTTC. Translated, it gives CASSSPERLAETQYF.

The chain links TRBV7-9 to TRBJ1-2; 7 positions agree with TRBD1. V gave up 4 bases and J gave up 8 bases; unmatched junction bases: 10. In germline, CDR1 is SEHNR, CDR2 FQNEAQ (reference sequence). There are 14 residues in the CDR3. This chain's CDR3 is CASSSGQWAIGYTF. CDR3 in DNA: TGTGCCAGCAGCTCGGGACAGTGGGCTATCGGCTACACCTTC.

The J gene is TRBJ1-2, the V gene TRBV5-6; D remains ambiguous. The CDR3 loop spans 13 amino acids. Germline V CDR1 and CDR2: SGHDT, YYEEEE. Trimming took off 0 bases at V and 4 bases at J, with 7 bases between the two ends. CDR3 region: CASSLARGYGYTF. The CDR3 DNA reads as TGTGCCAGCAGCTTGGCACGCGGCTATGGCTACACCTTC.

The chain has TRBV30 and TRBJ2-2; maybe TRBD1 (6 bases). CDR1 GTSNPN and CDR2 SVGIG come from the germline V gene (reference sequence). CDR3 length: 14 residues. V gave up 0 bases and J gave up 2 bases, with 7 bases separating them. CDR3 protein: CAWSVGTNTGELFF. CDR3 bases: TGTGCCTGGAGTGTAGGGACAAACACCGGGGAGCTGTTTTTT.

This rearrangement joins TRBV28 to TRBJ2-5; 9 bases are shared with TRBD2. The CDR3 is made up of 14 amino acids. The germline V gene encodes CDR1 MDHEN and CDR2 SYDVKM. The ends lost 4 bases at V and 4 bases at J; junction bases unmatched: 4. DNA for the CDR3: TGTGCCAGCAGTTCACTAGCGGGCGGAGAGACCCAGTACTTC. Protein: CASSSLAGGETQYF.

The rearrangement joins TRBV7-9 to TRBJ1-1; TRBD1 might be the D (5 bases). The CDR3 totals 14 residues. The germline V gene encodes CDR1 SEHNR and CDR2 FQNEAQ (reference sequence). Deletions cut 1 base from V and 2 bases from J, with 8 bases between. This CDR3 reads CASSLEGQNTEAFF. DNA of the CDR3: TGTGCCAGCAGCTTAGAGGGGCAAAACACTGAAGCTTTCTTT.